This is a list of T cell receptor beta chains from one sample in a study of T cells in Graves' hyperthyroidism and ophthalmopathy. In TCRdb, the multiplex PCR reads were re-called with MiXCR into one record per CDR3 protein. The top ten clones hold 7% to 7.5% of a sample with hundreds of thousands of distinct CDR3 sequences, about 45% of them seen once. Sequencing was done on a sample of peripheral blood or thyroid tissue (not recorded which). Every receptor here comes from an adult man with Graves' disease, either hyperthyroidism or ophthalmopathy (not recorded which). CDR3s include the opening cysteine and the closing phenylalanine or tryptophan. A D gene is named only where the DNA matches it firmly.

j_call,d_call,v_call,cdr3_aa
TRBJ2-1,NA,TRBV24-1,CATDHPAGNEQFF
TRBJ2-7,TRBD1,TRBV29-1,CSVASGQGPEQYF
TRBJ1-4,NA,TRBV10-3,CATADSGDEKLFF
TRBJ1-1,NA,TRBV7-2,CASSFWGAGAFF
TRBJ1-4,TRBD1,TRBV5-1,CASTSTGTGNEKLFF
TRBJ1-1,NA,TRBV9,CASSVQNTEAFF
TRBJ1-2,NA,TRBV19,CASSPGQTFAYGYTF
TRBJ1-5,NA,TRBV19,CASSPQGGPNQPQHF
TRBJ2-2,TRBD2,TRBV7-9,CASSQDTAGVPGELFF
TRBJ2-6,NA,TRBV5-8,CAWRQGGSGANVLTF
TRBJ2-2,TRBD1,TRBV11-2,CASSFSDRADTGELFF
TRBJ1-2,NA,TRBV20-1,CSAPITHGYTF
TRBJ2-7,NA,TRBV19,CASSSGITYEQYF
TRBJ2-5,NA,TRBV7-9,CASSLGLSGETQYF
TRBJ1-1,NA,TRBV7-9,CASSLADSEAFF
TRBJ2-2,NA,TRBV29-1,CSVTQGAGELFF
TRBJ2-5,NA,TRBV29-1,CSVGVQGGATVRETQYF
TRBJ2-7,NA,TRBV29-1,CSVEGGQFEQYF
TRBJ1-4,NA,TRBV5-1,CASSFWGRTEKLFF
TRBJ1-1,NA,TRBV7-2,CASSLYTADTEAFF
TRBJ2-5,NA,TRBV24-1,CASSPASMGIETQYF
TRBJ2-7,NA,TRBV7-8,CASSQGGEWRNNEQYF
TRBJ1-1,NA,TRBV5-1,CASSLAVGLNTEAFF
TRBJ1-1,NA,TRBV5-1,CASSFGRARDTEAFF
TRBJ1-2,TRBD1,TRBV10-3,CAISELQGGNYGYTF
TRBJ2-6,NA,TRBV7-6,CASSLPGSGANVLTF
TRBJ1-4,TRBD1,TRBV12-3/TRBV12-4,CASRSTGGYEKLFF
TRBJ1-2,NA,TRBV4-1,CASSQGQSTGYGYTF
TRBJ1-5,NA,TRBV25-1,CASSRGGDSNQPQHF
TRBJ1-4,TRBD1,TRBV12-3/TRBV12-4,CASRLWGDSNNEKLFF
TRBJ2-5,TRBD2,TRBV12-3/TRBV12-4,CASSLSGGPETQYF
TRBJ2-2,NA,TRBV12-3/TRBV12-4,CASHGGADTGELFF
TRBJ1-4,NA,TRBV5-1,CASGLEREVGEKLFF
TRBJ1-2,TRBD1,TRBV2,CASMEDRGYGYTF
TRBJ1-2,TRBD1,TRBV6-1,CASRPSGTGEPGYTF
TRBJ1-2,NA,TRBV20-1,CSARDTAGNYGYTF
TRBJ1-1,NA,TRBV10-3,CASTAKVNTEAFF
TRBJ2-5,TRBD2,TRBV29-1,CSVMTSGRETQYF
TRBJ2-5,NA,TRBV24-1,CATSDATAGETQYF
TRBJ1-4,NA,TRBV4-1,CASSQDWTTNEKLFF
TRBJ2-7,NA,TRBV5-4,CASSLAPGNEQSF
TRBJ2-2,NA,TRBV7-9,CATDSRGAANTGELFF
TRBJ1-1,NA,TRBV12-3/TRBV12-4,CASSLWGVGMNTEAFF
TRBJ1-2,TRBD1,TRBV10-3,CAISRDSRNGYTF
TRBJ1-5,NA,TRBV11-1,CASSLGGTNSNQPQHF
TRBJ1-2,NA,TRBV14,CASSHLRDNDYGYTF
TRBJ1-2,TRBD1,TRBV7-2,CASSLADRDNGYTF
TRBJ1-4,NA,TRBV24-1,CATSDLEGNEKLFF
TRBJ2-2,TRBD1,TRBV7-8,CASSLVGQGAPNTGELFF